In this sample, the clone carrying this TCR beta chain turned up a few times. This CDR3 has 15 residues. Germline V gives CDR1 SQVTM, CDR2 ANQGSEA. J was trimmed by 4 bases and V by 5 bases; bases with no gene match: 8. This sample is drawn from a study of T cells after yellow fever vaccination. TCRdb reanalysed the 5' RACE reads using MiXCR and keeps one entry per CDR3 protein. The sample consists of hundreds of thousands of distinct CDR3 sequences, around an eighth of them appearing once. Material: PBMCs, obtained on the day of the yellow fever booster vaccination. The origin of this receptor is a young man who received the YFV17D yellow fever vaccine. The chain is built from TRBV29-1 and TRBJ2-5; TRBD2 agrees at 12 bases. The CDR3 region is CSVSTSGRWTETQYF. The CDR3 coding sequence is TGCAGCGTTTCAACTAGCGGGAGGTGGACAGAGACCCAGTACTTC.